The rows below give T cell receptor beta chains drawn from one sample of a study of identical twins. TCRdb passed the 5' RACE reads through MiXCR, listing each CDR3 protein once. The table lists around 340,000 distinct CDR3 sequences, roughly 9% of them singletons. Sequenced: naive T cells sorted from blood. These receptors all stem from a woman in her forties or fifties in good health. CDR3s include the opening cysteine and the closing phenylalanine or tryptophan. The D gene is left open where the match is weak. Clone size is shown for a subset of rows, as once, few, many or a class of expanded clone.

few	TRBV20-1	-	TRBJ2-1	CSAREGGGEQFF	TGCAGTGCTAGAGAGGGAGGAGGCGAGCAGTTCTTC
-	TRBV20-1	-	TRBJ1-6	CSATQDGRNSPLHF	TGCAGTGCTACCCAGGACGGAAGGAATTCACCCCTCCACTTT
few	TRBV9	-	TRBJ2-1	CASSRGAYNEQFF	TGTGCCAGCAGCCGTGGCGCCTACAATGAGCAGTTCTTC
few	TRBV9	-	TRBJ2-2	CASSATRIHSGELFF	TGTGCCAGCAGCGCTACCAGAATCCATTCCGGGGAGCTGTTTTTT
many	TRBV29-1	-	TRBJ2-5	CSVGLAETQYF	TGCAGCGTTGGACTGGCGGAGACCCAGTACTTC
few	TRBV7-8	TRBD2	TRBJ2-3	CASSARTSGSDTQYF	TGTGCCAGCAGCGCCCGGACTAGCGGGAGTGATACGCAGTATTTT
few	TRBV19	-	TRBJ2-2	CASSARSRGTGELFF	TGTGCCAGTAGTGCCAGGTCTCGAGGCACCGGGGAGCTGTTTTTT
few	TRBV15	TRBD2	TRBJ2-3	CATSTSGRGLYTDTQYF	TGTGCCACCAGCACTAGCGGGAGGGGGCTCTACACAGATACGCAGTATTTT
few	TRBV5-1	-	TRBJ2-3	CASSLVSGATDTQYF	TGCGCCAGCAGCTTGGTGTCGGGGGCCACAGATACGCAGTATTTT
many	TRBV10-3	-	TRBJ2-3	CAISTKDSWVTQYF	TGTGCCATCAGCACTAAGGACAGTTGGGTTACGCAGTATTTT
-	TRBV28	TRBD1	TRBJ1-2	CASTPDRGRTGYTF	TGTGCCAGCACCCCAGACAGGGGGCGTACCGGCTACACCTTC
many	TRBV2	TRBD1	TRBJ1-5	CASNGIRDRGSNQPQHF	TGTGCCAGCAATGGAATCCGGGACAGGGGTAGCAATCAGCCCCAGCATTTT
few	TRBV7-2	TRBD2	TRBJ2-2	CASSFRSSGHQNTGELFF	TGTGCCAGCAGCTTCAGGTCTAGCGGACATCAGAACACCGGGGAGCTGTTTTTT
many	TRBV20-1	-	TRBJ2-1	CSARKTYNEQFF	TGCAGTGCCCGCAAGACCTACAATGAGCAGTTCTTC
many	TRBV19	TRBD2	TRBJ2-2	CASSITSGSTGELFF	TGTGCCAGTAGTATCACTAGCGGGAGCACCGGGGAGCTGTTTTTT
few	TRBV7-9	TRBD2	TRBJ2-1	CASSRSGRASNEQFF	TGTGCCAGCAGCAGAAGCGGGAGGGCCAGTAATGAGCAGTTCTTC
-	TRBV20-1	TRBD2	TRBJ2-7	CSASVVGGESGQYF	TGCAGTGCTAGCGTGGTGGGAGGGGAGTCAGGGCAGTACTTC
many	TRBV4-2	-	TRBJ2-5	CASSHGWQGETQYF	TGTGCCAGCAGCCACGGATGGCAGGGAGAGACCCAGTACTTC
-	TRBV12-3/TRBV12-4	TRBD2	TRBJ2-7	CASSGAIAGGYEQYF	TGTGCCAGCAGTGGGGCAATAGCGGGAGGGTATGAGCAGTACTTC
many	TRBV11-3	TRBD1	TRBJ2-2	CASSNRDRGDTGELFF	TGTGCCAGCAGCAACCGGGACAGGGGAGACACCGGGGAGCTGTTTTTT
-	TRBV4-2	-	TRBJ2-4	CASSQEPVGNIQYF	TGTGCCAGCAGCCAAGAGCCCGTCGGTAACATTCAGTACTTC
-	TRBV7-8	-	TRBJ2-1	CASSLAGGRSEQFF	TGTGCCAGCAGCTTAGCGGGGGGCCGGTCAGAGCAGTTCTTC
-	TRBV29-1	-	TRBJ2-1	CSVDDMGLGYNEQFF	TGCAGCGTTGACGATATGGGCCTAGGATACAATGAGCAGTTCTTC
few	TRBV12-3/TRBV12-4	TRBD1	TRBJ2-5	CASSVDRAKTQYF	TGTGCCAGCAGTGTGGACAGGGCCAAGACCCAGTACTTC
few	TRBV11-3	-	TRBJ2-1	CASSWRTISGTNEQFF	TGTGCCAGCAGCTGGCGGACTATTTCTGGAACAAATGAGCAGTTCTTC
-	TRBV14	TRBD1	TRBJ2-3	CASSPLGQGYPDTQYF	TGTGCCAGCAGCCCTCTAGGACAGGGGTACCCAGATACGCAGTATTTT
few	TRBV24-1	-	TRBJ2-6	CATSDMTASGANVLTF	TGTGCCACCAGTGATATGACAGCCTCTGGGGCCAACGTCCTGACTTTC
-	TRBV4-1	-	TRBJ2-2	CASSESTSTGELFF	TGCGCCAGCAGCGAATCGACTAGCACCGGGGAGCTGTTTTTT
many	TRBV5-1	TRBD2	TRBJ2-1	CASSLAAAGGGYNEQFF	TGCGCCAGCAGCCTGGCGGCAGCGGGAGGGGGGTACAATGAGCAGTTCTTC
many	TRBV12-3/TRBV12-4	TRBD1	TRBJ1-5	CASSADRESNQPQHF	TGTGCCAGCAGTGCTGACAGGGAGAGCAATCAGCCCCAGCATTTT
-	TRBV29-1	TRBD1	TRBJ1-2	CSARGTGGINYGYTF	TGCAGCGCGAGAGGGACAGGGGGGATTAACTATGGCTACACCTTC
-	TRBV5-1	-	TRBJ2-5	CASSSGHIQETQYF	TGCGCCAGCAGCTCGGGACATATTCAAGAGACCCAGTACTTC
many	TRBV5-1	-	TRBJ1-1	CASSPTLGLDDTEAFF	TGCGCCAGCAGCCCAACGCTAGGGCTTGACGACACTGAAGCTTTCTTT
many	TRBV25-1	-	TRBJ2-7	CASEFSDEQYF	TGTGCCAGCGAATTTAGCGACGAGCAGTACTTC
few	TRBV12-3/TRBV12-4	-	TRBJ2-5	CASSWDVQETQYF	TGTGCCAGCAGTTGGGACGTACAAGAGACCCAGTACTTC
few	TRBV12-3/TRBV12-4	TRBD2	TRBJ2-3	CASSLAGVGADTQYF	TGTGCCAGCAGTCTAGCGGGAGTCGGGGCAGATACGCAGTATTTT
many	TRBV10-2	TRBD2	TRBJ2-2	CASIGSGIAGELFF	TGCGCCAGCATTGGTAGCGGGATAGCCGGGGAGCTGTTTTTT
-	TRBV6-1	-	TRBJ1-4	CASSELGGGKLFF	TGTGCCAGCAGTGAACTCGGGGGAGGAAAACTGTTTTTT
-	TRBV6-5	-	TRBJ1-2	CASSYGRRSGGYTF	TGTGCCAGCAGTTACGGACGGAGATCGGGAGGCTACACCTTC
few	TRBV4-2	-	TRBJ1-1	CASSQGGGMNTEAFF	TGTGCCAGCAGCCAAGGGGGGGGGATGAACACTGAAGCTTTCTTT
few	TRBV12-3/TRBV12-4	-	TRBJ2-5	CASSPGLGQTQYF	TGTGCCAGCAGCCCGGGTTTGGGACAGACCCAGTACTTC
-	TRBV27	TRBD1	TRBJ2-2	CASSNEGTGRFGELFF	TGTGCCAGCAGTAACGAAGGGACAGGGAGGTTCGGGGAGCTGTTTTTT
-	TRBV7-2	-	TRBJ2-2	CASSLAQAPGELFF	TGTGCCAGCAGCTTGGCCCAAGCGCCCGGGGAGCTGTTTTTT
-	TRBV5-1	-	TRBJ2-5	CASSLAGGWVETQYF	TGCGCCAGCAGCTTGGCAGGAGGGTGGGTGGAGACCCAGTACTTC
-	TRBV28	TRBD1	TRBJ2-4	CASSTGDKNIQYF	TGTGCCAGCAGCACAGGGGACAAAAACATTCAGTACTTC
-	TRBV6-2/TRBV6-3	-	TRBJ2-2	CASTQSFPGELFF	TGTGCCAGCACCCAGAGTTTCCCCGGGGAGCTGTTTTTT
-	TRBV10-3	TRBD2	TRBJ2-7	CAISGLAGQYYEQYF	TGTGCCATCAGTGGGCTAGCGGGACAGTACTACGAGCAGTACTTC
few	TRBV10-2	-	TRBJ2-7	CASLGGEQYF	TGCGCCAGCCTAGGTGGCGAGCAGTACTTC
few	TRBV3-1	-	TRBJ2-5	CATQQPPGETQYF	TGTGCCACGCAGCAACCTCCGGGGGAGACCCAGTACTTC
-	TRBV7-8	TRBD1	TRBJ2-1	CASSGEDRGNFSYNEQFF	TGTGCCAGCAGCGGAGAAGACAGGGGAAACTTCTCCTACAATGAGCAGTTCTTC
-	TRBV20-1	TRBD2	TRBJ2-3	CSARGSEREYEDTQYF	TGCAGTGCCCGGGGGAGTGAGCGGGAGTATGAAGATACGCAGTATTTT
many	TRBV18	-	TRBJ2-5	CASSPLIETQYF	TGTGCCAGCTCACCACTCATAGAGACCCAGTACTTC
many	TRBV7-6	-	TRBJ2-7	CASAEGRISYEQYF	TGTGCCAGCGCTGAGGGACGGATCTCCTACGAGCAGTACTTC